The sequence of this T cell receptor (beta chain) was determined in a study of T and B cells in COVID-19 patients. Across the whole study: Peripheral blood came from COVID-19 patients with active infection or after recovery. Most recovered patients had mild to moderate COVID-19 treated as outpatients. General observations from the study: In COVID-19 patients, T cell receptor beta variable and joining gene use was reportedly strongly skewed. The recovered cohort had fewer than 3,000 exclusive TCR clusters, including 30 or so low generation probability clusters.

TRB rearrangements were amplified by multiplex PCR with BIOMED2 TRB-A/B primers. From the multiplex PCR reads, TCRdb called clonotypes with MiXCR, one entry per CDR3 protein. The sample lists 5,500 to 8,000 distinct CDR3 sequences; approximately 22% were seen once. This clonotype occurred once. The antigen remains unidentified. V lost 2 bases to trimming and J lost 2 bases, with 7 bases between them. This CDR3 comprises 15 residues. The germline V gene encodes CDR1 SEHNR and CDR2 FQNEAQ (reference sequence). From blood, roughly 250-550 ng of genomic DNA served as TRB template. The sequence derives from a human donor who had recovered from COVID-19. The chain uses TRBV7-9 and TRBJ1-6, with D unclear. Sequencing was performed on blood. The CDR3 DNA sequence: TGTGCCAGCAGCTTAAGCGAACCCTATAATTCACCCCTCCACTTT. It specifies CASSLSEPYNSPLHF. The complete variable domain, with remaining parts taken from reference TRBV7-9 and TRBJ1-6, reads DTGVSQNPRHKITKRGQNVTFRCDPISEHNRLYWYRQTLGQGPEFLTYFQNEAQLEKSRLLSDRFSAERPKGSFSTLEIQRTEQGDSAMYLCASSLSEPYNSPLHFGNGTRLTVT.